This T cell receptor beta chain stems from a study of cytomegalovirus exposure and HLA in healthy donors. Looked up from germline, CDR1 is PRHDT and CDR2 is FYEKMQ (reference sequence). Between the trimmed V and J ends, which lost 4 bases and 4 bases, there was a span of 11 bases. This CDR3 comprises 14 residues. 60 Vbeta and 13 Jbeta primers were used in PCR. Sequenced by immunoSEQ multiplex PCR; TCRdb stores in-frame clones only, minus some. Of roughly 220,000 clones listed, 65% to 75% are singletons. Sample: PBMCs. The TCR sequence derives from a woman aged 30 to 39 in good health and CMV-seronegative. V gene TRBV13 combines with J gene TRBJ2-1; D may be TRBD1 (5 bases). CDR3 sequence (DNA): TGTGCCAGCAGCTCTTGGGGCGAATACAATGAGCAGTTCTTC. It yields the protein CASSSWGEYNEQFF.